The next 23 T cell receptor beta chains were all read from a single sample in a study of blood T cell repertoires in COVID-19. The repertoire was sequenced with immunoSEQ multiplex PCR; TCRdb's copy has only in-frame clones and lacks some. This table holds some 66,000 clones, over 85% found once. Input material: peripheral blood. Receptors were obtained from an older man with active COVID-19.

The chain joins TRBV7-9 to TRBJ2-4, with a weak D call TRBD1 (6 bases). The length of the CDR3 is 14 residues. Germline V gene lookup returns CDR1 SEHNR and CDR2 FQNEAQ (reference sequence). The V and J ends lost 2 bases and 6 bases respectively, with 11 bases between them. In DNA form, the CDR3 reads TGTGCCAGCAGCTTACCACAGACAGGAAACATTCAGTACTTC. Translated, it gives CASSLPQTGNIQYF. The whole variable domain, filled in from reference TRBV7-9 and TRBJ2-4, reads DTGVSQNPRHKITKRGQNVTFRCDPISEHNRLYWYRQTLGQGPEFLTYFQNEAQLEKSRLLSDRFSAERPKGSFSTLEIQRTEQGDSAMYLCASSLPQTGNIQYFGAGTRLSVL.

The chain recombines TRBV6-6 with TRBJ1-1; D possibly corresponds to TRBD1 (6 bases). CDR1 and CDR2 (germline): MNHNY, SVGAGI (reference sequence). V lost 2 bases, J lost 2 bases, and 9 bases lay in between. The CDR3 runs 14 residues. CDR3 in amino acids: CASSYGRGNTEAFF. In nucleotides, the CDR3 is TGTGCCAGCAGTTACGGCAGGGGCAACACTGAAGCTTTCTTT.

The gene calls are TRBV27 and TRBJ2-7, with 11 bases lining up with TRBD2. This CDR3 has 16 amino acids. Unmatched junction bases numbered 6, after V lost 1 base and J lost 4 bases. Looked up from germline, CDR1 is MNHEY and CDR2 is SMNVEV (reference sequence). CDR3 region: CASSLFPSGGPYEQYF. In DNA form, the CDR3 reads TGTGCCAGCAGTTTATTCCCTAGCGGGGGGCCGTACGAGCAGTACTTC.

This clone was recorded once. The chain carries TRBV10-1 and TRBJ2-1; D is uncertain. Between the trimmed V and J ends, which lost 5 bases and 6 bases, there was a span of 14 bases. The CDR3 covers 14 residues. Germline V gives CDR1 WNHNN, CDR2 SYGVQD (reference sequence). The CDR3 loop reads CASSPLVATNEQFF. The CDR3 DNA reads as TGCGCCAGCAGTCCCCTCGTAGCAACCAATGAGCAGTTCTTC.

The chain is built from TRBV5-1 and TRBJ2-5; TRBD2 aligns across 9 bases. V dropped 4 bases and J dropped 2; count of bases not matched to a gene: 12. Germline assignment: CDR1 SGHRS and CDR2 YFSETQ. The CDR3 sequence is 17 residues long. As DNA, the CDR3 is TGCGCCAGCAGCCGGCGCGGTAGCGGGGGCTTTCAAGAGACCCAGTACTTC. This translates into CASSRRGSGGFQETQYF.

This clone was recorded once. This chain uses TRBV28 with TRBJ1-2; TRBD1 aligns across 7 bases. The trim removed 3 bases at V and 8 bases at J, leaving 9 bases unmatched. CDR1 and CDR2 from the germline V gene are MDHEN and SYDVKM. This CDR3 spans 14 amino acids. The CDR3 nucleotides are TGTGCCAGCAGTTTTCCGTTTCAAGGGGGCGGCTACACCTTC. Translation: CASSFPFQGGGYTF.

CDR3 amino acids: CASSFITEAFF. The CDR3 nucleotides read TGTGCCAGCAGCTTTATCACTGAAGCTTTCTTT. V and J are TRBV11-1 and TRBJ1-1; D is uncertain. CDR1 is SGHAT, CDR2 FQDESV, per germline (reference sequence). CDR3 size: 11 residues. Trimming took 3 bases from V and 4 from J, leaving 3 bases between them. Looking up the rest from reference TRBV11-1 and TRBJ1-1 gives the full variable domain: EAEVAQSPRYKITEKSQAVAFWCDPISGHATLYWYRQILGQGPELLVQFQDESVVDDSQLPKDRFSAERLKGVDSTLKIQPAELGDSAMYLCASSFITEAFFGQGTRLTVV.

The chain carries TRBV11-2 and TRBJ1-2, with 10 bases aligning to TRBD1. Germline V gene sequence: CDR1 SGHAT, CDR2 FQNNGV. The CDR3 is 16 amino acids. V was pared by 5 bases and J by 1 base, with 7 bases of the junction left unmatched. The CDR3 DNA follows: TGTGCCAGCAGCCAAAGAGGGACAGGGGTTAACTATGGCTACACCTTC. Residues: CASSQRGTGVNYGYTF.

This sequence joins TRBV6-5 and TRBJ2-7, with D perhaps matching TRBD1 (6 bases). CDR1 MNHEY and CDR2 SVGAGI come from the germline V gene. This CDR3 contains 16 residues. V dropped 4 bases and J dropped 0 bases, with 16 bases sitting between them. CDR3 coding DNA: TGTGCCAGCAGTTCAGCAGGGGCTAGCCTCTCCTACGAGCAGTACGTC. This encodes CASSSAGASLSYEQYV.

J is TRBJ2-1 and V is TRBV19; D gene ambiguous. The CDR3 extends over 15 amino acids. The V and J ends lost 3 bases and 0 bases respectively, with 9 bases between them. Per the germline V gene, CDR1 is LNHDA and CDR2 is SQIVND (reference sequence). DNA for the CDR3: TGTGCCAGTAGTATGTCTCCCGGCTCCTACAATGAGCAGTTCTTC. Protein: CASSMSPGSYNEQFF.

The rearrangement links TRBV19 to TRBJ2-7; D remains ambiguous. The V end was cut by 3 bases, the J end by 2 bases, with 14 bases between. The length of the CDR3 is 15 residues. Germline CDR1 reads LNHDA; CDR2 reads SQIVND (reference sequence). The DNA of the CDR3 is TGTGCCAGTAGTATTCGTGATGACGGAGCCTACGAGCAGTACTTC. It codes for CASSIRDDGAYEQYF.

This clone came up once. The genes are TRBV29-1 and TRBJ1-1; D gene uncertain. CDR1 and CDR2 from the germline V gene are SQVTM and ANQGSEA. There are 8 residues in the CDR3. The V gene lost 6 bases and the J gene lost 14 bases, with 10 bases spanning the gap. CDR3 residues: CSVGEGFF. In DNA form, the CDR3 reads TGCAGCGTCGGTGAGGGATTCTTT.

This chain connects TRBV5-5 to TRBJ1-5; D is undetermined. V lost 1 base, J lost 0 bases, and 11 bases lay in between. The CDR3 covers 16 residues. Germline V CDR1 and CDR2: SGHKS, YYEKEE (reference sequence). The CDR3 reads CASSLLPAGSNQPQHF. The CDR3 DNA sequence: TGTGCCAGCAGCTTGTTACCGGCGGGTAGCAATCAGCCCCAGCATTTT.

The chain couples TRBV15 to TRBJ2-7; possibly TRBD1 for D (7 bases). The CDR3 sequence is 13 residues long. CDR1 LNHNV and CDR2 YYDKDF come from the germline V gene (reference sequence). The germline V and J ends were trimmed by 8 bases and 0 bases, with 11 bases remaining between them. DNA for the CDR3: TGTGCCACCTCAGGGGGGTACTCCTACGAGCAGTACGTC. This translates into CATSGGYSYEQYV.

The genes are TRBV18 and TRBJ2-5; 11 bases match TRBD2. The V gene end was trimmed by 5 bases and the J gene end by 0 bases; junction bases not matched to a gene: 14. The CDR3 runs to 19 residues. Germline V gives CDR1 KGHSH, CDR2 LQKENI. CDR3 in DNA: TGTGCCAGCTCAACCCCTAGCGGGGGGCTTTTTCAGTACCAAGAGACCCAGTACTTC. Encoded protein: CASSTPSGGLFQYQETQYF.

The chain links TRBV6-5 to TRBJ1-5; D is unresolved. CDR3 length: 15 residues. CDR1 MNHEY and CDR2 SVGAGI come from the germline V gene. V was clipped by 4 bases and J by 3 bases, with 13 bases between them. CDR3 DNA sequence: TGTGCCAGCAGTTCGACTGCAACCTCCAATCAGCCCCAGCATTTT. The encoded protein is CASSSTATSNQPQHF.

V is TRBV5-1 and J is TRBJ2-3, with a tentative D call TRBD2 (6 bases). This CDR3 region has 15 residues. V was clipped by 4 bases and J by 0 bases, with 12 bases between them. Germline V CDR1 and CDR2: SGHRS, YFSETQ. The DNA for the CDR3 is TGCGCCAGCAGCCAGACGGGGGTTAGCACAGATACGCAGTATTTT. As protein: CASSQTGVSTDTQYF. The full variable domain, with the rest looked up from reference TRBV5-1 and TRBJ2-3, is KAGVTQTPRYLIKTRGQQVTLSCSPISGHRSVSWYQQTPGQGLQFLFEYFSETQRNKGNFPGRFSGRQFSNSRSEMNVSTLELGDSALYLCASSQTGVSTDTQYFGPGTRLTVL.

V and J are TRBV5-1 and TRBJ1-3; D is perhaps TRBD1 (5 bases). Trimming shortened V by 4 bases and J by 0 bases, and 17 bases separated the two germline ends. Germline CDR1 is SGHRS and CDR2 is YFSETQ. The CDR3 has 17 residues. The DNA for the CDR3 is TGCGCCAGCAGCCCCGGCGGGGGACCGAGCTCTGGAAACACCATATATTTT. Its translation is CASSPGGGPSSGNTIYF.

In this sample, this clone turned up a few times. This CDR3 is CASSQGQGGSPLHF. The CDR3 DNA sequence: TGCGCCAGCAGCCAAGGACAGGGAGGTTCACCCCTCCACTTT. The chain joins TRBV5-1 to TRBJ1-6, with 8 nucleotides matching TRBD1. This CDR3 has 14 residues. V lost 4 bases, J lost 9 bases, and 6 bases stayed unmatched. In germline, CDR1 is SGHRS, CDR2 YFSETQ.

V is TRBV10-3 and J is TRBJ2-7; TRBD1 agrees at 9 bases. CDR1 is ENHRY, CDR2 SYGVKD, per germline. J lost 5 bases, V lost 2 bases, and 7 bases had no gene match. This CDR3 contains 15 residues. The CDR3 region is CAISEQDRGRDEQYF. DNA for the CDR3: TGTGCCATCAGTGAGCAGGACAGGGGTCGGGACGAGCAGTACTTC.

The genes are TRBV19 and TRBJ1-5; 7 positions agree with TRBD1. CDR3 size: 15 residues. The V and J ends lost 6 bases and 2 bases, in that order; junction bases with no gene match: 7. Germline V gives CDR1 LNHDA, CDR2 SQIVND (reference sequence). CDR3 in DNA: TGTGCCAGTAGGGGCACAGGGGTTGGCAATCAGCCCCAGCATTTT. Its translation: CASRGTGVGNQPQHF.

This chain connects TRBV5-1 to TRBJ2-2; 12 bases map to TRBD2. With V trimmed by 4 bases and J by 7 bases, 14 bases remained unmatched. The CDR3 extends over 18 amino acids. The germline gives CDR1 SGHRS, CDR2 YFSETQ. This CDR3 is CASSRRPSGGAPLGELFF. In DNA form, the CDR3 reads TGCGCCAGCAGCCGGCGGCCTAGCGGGGGGGCCCCTCTCGGGGAGCTGTTTTTT.

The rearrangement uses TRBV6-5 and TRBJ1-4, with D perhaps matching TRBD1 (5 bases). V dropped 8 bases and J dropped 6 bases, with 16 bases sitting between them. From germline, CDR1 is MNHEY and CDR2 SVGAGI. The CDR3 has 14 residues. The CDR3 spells CASCKGPADEKLFF. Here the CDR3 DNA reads TGTGCCAGCTGTAAGGGGCCCGCGGATGAAAAACTGTTTTTT.